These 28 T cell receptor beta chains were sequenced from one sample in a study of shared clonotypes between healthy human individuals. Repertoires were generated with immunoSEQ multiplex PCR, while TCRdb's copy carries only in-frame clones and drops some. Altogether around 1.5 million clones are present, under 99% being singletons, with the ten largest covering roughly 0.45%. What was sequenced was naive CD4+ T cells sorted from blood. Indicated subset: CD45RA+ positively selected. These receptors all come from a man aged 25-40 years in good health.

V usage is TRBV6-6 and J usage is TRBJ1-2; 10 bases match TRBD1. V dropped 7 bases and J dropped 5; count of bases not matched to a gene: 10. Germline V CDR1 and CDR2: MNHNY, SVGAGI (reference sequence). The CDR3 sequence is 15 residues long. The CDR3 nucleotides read TGTGCCAGCACCCTAGGACAGGGGGGTTGGTATGGCTACACCTTC. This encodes CASTLGQGGWYGYTF.

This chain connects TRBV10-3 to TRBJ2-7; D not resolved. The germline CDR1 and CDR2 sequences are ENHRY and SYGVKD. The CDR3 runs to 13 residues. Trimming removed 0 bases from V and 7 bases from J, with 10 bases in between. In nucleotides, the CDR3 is TGTGCCATCAGTGAGTCGACTGCCTGGGAGCAGTACTTC. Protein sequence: CAISESTAWEQYF.

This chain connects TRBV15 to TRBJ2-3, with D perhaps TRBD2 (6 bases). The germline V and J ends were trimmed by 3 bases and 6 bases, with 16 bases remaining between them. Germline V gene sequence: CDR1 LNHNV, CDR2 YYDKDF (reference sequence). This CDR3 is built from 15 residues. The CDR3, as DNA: TGTGCCACCAGCAGCGATACGATGGGGAGGGATACGCAGTATTTT. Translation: CATSSDTMGRDTQYF. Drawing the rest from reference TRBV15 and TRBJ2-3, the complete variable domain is DAMVIQNPRYQVTQFGKPVTLSCSQTLNHNVMYWYQQKSSQAPKLLFHYYDKDFNNEADTPDNFQSRRPNTSFCFLDIRSPGLGDTAMYLCATSSDTMGRDTQYFGPGTRLTVL.

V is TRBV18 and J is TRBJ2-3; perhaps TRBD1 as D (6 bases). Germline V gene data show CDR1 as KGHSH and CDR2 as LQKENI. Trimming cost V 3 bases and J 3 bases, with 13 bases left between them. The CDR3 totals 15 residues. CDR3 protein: CASSPTGQLTDTQYF. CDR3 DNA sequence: TGTGCCAGCTCACCGACAGGACAGTTAACAGATACGCAGTATTTT.

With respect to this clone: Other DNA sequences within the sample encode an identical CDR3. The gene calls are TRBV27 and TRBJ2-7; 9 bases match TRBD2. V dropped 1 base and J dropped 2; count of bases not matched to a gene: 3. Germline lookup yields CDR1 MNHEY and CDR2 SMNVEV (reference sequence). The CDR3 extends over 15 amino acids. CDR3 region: CASSLFPSGTYEQYF. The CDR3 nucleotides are TGTGCCAGCAGTTTATTTCCTAGCGGGACCTACGAGCAGTACTTC.

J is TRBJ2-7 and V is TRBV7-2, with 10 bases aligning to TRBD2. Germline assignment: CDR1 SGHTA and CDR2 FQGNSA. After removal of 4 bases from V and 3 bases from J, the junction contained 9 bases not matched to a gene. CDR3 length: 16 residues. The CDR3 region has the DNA TGTGCCAGCAGCTCCACACTAGCGGGGTCAGACTACGAGCAGTACTTC. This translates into CASSSTLAGSDYEQYF.

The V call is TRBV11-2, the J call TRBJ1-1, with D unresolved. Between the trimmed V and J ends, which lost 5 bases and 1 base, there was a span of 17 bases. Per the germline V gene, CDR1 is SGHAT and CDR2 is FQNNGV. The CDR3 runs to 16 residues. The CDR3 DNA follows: TGTGCCAGCAGCCTTAGGACCAGCCAAGGGAACACTGAAGCTTTCTTT. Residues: CASSLRTSQGNTEAFF. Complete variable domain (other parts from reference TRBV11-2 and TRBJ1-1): EAGVAQSPRYKIIEKRQSVAFWCNPISGHATLYWYQQILGQGPKLLIQFQNNGVVDDSQLPKDRFSAERLKGVDSTLKIQPAKLEDSAVYLCASSLRTSQGNTEAFFGQGTRLTVV.

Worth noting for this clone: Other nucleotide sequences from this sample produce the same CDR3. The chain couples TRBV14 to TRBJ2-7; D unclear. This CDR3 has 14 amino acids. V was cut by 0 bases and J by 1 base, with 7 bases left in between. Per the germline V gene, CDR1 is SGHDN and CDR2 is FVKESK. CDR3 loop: CASSQDLSSYEQYF. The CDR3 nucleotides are TGTGCCAGCAGCCAAGATCTCTCTTCCTACGAGCAGTACTTC.

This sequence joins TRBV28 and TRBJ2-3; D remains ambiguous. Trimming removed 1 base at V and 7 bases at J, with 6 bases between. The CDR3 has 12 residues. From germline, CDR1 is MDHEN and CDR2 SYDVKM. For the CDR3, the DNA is TGTGCCAGCAGTTTATCTAGGAATACGCAGTATTTT. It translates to CASSLSRNTQYF.

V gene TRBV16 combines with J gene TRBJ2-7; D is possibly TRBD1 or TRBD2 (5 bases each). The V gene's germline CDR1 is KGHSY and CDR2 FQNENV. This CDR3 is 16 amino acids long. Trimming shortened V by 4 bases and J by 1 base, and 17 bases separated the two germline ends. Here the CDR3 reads CASSPTGGRRSYEQYF. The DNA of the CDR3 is TGTGCCAGCAGCCCCACAGGCGGGCGGAGATCCTACGAGCAGTACTTC.

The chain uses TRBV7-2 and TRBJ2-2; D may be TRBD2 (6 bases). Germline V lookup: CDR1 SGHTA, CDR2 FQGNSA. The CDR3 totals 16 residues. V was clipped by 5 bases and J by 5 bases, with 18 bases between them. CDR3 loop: CASSRRRATGTGELFF. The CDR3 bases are TGTGCCAGCAGCCGTAGGAGGGCCACGGGGACCGGGGAGCTGTTTTTT.

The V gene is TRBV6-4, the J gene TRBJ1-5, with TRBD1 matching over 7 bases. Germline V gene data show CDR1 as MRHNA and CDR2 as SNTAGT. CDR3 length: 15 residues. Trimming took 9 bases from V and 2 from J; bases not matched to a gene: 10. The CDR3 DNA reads TGTGCCAGAAATTCCGGGACAGATCGCAATCAGCCCCAGCATTTT. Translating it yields CARNSGTDRNQPQHF.

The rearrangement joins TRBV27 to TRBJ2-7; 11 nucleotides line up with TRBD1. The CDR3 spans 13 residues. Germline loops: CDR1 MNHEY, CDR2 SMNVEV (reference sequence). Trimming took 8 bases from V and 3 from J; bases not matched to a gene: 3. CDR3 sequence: CASQDRGLYEQYF. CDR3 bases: TGTGCCAGCCAGGACAGGGGGCTCTACGAGCAGTACTTC.

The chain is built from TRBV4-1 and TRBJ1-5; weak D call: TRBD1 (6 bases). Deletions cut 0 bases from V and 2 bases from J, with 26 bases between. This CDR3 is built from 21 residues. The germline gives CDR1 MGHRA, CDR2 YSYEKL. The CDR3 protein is CASSQDPDSRRGYYGNQPQHF. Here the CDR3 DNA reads TGCGCCAGCAGCCAAGATCCGGACAGTCGGCGAGGATATTATGGCAATCAGCCCCAGCATTTT.

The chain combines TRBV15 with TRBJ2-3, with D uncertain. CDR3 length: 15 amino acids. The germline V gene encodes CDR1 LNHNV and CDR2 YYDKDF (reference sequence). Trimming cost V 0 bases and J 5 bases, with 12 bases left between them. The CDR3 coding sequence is TGTGCCACCAGCAGAGACCGATATACTCTAGATACGCAGTATTTT. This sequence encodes CATSRDRYTLDTQYF.

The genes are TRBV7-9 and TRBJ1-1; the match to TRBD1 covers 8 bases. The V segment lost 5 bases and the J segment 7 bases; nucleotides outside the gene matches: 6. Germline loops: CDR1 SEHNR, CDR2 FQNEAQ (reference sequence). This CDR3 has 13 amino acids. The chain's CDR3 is CASSIQGEDEAFF. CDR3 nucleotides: TGTGCCAGCAGCATACAGGGGGAAGATGAAGCTTTCTTT.

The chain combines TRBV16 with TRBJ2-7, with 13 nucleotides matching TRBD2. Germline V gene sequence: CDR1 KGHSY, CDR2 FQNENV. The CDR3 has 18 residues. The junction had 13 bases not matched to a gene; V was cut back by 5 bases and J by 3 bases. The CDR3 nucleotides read TGTGCCAGCAGCTTGGGGACTAGCGGGACCCATTATATCTACGAGCAGTACTTC. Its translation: CASSLGTSGTHYIYEQYF.

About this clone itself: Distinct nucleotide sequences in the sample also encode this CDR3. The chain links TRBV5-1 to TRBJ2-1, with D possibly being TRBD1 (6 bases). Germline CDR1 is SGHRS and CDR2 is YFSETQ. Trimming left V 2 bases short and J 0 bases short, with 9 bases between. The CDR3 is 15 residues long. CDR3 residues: CASSLDRSSYNEQFF. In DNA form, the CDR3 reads TGCGCCAGCAGCTTAGACAGGAGCTCCTACAATGAGCAGTTCTTC. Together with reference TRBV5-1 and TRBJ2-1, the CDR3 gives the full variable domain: KAGVTQTPRYLIKTRGQQVTLSCSPISGHRSVSWYQQTPGQGLQFLFEYFSETQRNKGNFPGRFSGRQFSNSRSEMNVSTLELGDSALYLCASSLDRSSYNEQFFGPGTRLTVL.

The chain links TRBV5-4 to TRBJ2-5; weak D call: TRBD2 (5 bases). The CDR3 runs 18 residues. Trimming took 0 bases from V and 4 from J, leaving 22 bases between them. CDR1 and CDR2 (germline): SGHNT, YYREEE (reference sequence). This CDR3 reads CASSLGPVGSGVRETQYF. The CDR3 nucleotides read TGTGCCAGCAGCTTGGGCCCAGTAGGGAGCGGAGTCCGAGAGACCCAGTACTTC.

The CDR3 DNA follows: TGCGCCAGCAGCCAACAGGGGGCCGTGGGCAATCAGCCCCAGCATTTT. Its translation is CASSQQGAVGNQPQHF. The chain is built from TRBV4-1 and TRBJ1-5; 8 bases line up with TRBD1. The CDR3 covers 16 residues. Germline CDR1 reads MGHRA; CDR2 reads YSYEKL. V shed 2 bases and J 2 bases; nucleotides not matched to a gene: 5.

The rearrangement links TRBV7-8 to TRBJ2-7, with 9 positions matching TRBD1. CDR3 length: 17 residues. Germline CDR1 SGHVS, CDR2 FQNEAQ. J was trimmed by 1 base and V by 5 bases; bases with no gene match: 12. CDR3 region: CASSPTRAGQGSYEQYF. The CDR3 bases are TGTGCCAGCAGCCCAACGAGGGCGGGACAGGGATCCTACGAGCAGTACTTC.

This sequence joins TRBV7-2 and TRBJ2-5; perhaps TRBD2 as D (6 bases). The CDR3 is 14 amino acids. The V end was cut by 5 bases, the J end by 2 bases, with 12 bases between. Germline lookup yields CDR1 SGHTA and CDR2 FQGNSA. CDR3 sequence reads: CASSRAGTQETQYF. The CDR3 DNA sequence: TGTGCCAGCAGCCGAGCCGGGACTCAAGAGACCCAGTACTTC.

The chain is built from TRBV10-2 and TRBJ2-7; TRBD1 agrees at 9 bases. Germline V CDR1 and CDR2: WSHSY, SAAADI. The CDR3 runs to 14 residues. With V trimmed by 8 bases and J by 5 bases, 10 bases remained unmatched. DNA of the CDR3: TGCGCCAGCGGTCACAGGGGGCGTGACAACGAGCAGTACTTC. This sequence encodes CASGHRGRDNEQYF.

The CDR3 protein is CASSQKNEQYF. The CDR3, as DNA: TGCGCCAGCAGCCAAAAAAACGAGCAGTACTTC. This chain connects TRBV4-1 to TRBJ2-7; D unresolved. This CDR3 has 11 amino acids. Germline assignment: CDR1 MGHRA and CDR2 YSYEKL. V lost 2 bases, J lost 5 bases, and 4 bases lay in between.

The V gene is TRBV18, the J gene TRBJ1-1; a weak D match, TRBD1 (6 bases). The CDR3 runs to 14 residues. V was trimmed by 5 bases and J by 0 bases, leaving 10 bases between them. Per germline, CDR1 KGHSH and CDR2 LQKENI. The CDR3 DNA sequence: TGTGCCAGCTCAAAGGGGGGTATGAACACTGAAGCTTTCTTT. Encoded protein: CASSKGGMNTEAFF. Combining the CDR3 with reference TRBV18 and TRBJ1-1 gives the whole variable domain NAGVMQNPRHLVRRRGQEARLRCSPMKGHSHVYWYRQLPEEGLKFMVYLQKENIIDESGMPKERFSAEFPKEGPSILRIQQVVRGDSAAYFCASSKGGMNTEAFFGQGTRLTVV.

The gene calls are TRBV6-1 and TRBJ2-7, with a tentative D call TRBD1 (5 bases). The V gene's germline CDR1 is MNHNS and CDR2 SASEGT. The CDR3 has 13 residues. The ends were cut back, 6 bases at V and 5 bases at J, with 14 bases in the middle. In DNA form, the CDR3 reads TGTGCCAGCAGCTTCCTGGACAACAACGAGCAGTACTTC. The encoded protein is CASSFLDNNEQYF.

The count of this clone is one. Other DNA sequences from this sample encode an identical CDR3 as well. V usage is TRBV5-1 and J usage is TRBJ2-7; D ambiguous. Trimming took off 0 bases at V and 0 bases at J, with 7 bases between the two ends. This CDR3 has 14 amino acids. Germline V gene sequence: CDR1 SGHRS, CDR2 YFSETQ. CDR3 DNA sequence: TGCGCCAGCAGCTTGGGGGGATCCTCCTACGAGCAGTACTTC. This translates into CASSLGGSSYEQYF. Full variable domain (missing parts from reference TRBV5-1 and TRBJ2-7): KAGVTQTPRYLIKTRGQQVTLSCSPISGHRSVSWYQQTPGQGLQFLFEYFSETQRNKGNFPGRFSGRQFSNSRSEMNVSTLELGDSALYLCASSLGGSSYEQYFGPGTRLTVT.

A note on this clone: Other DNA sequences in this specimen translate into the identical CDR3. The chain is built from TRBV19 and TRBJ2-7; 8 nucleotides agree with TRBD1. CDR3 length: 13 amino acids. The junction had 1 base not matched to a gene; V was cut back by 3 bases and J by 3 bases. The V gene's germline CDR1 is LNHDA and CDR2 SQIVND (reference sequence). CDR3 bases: TGTGCCAGTAGTATCGGACAGGGCTACGAGCAGTACTTC. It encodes CASSIGQGYEQYF.